These 19 T cell receptor beta chains share one sample of origin, sequenced in a study of T cell repertoires in ileal Crohn's disease (dated by TCRdb to between 2018 and 2021). Receptor amplification or capture employed the immunoSEQ multiplex PCR assay. TCRdb took over this immuneACCESS table, retaining in-frame rearrangements with V and J assigned. Such tables are incomplete; in checked studies, under half of the missing clones stem from an unresolved V gene, and the remainder is unexplained. The sample data list over 5,500 clones, and about four fifths of these were observed just once. The top ten clones comprise approximately 16% of the sample. The material sequenced was ileal tissue. These receptors all come from an adult with Crohn's disease.

This chain links TRBV28 with TRBJ2-3, with 8 bases matching TRBD2. CDR1 MDHEN and CDR2 SYDVKM come from the germline V gene. V shed 4 bases and J 10 bases; nucleotides not matched to a gene: 7. The CDR3 runs 13 residues. This CDR3 is CASSSRRAGAQYF. The CDR3 DNA is TGTGCCAGCAGTTCCCGTAGAGCGGGAGCGCAGTATTTT. Drawing the rest from reference TRBV28 and TRBJ2-3, the complete variable domain is DVKVTQSSRYLVKRTGEKVFLECVQDMDHENMFWYRQDPGLGLRLIYFSYDVKMKEKGDIPEGYSVSREKKERFSLILESASTNQTSMYLCASSSRRAGAQYFGPGTRLTVL.

The chain joins TRBV6-1 to TRBJ2-5; D not certain. With 6 bases removed from V and 5 bases from J, the gap between germline ends came to 13 bases. The CDR3 has 13 residues. Germline CDR1 is MNHNS and CDR2 is SASEGT. This chain's CDR3 is CASRKRSMETQYF. The CDR3 DNA follows: TGTGCCAGCAGGAAGAGATCGATGGAGACCCAGTACTTC.

The J gene is TRBJ2-1, the V gene TRBV15; 11 nucleotides align to TRBD2. Per the germline V gene, CDR1 is LNHNV and CDR2 is YYDKDF (reference sequence). The CDR3 spans 15 residues. V dropped 4 bases and J dropped 4; count of bases not matched to a gene: 3. The CDR3 DNA follows: TGTGCCACCAGCAAGGGACTAGCGGAATACAATGAGCAGTTCTTC. It specifies CATSKGLAEYNEQFF.

CDR3 protein: CASSEGASGSNEQFF. In DNA form, the CDR3 reads TGTGCCAGCAGTGAAGGGGCTAGCGGGTCCAATGAGCAGTTCTTC. The chain couples TRBV6-1 to TRBJ2-1; 8 bases fit TRBD2. The CDR3 spans 15 residues. V lost 1 base, J lost 6 bases, and 5 bases stayed unmatched. The germline CDR1 and CDR2 sequences are MNHNS and SASEGT.

This chain links TRBV9 with TRBJ2-7; 10 nucleotides align to TRBD1. From germline, CDR1 is SGDLS and CDR2 YYNGEE. The CDR3 is 15 residues long. V shed 4 bases and J 5 bases; nucleotides not matched to a gene: 9. The CDR3 sequence is CASSPRDRGKDEQYF. In nucleotides, the CDR3 is TGTGCCAGCAGCCCCCGGGACAGGGGTAAGGACGAGCAGTACTTC.

The V and J genes are TRBV11-2 and TRBJ2-5; D ambiguous. Germline CDR1 and CDR2: SGHAT and FQNNGV. V was cut by 2 bases and J by 4 bases, with 5 bases left in between. This CDR3 is built from 12 residues. The CDR3 DNA is TGTGCCAGCAGCTTAAACAGAGAGACCCAGTACTTC. This sequence encodes CASSLNRETQYF. The full variable domain, with the rest looked up from reference TRBV11-2 and TRBJ2-5, is EAGVAQSPRYKIIEKRQSVAFWCNPISGHATLYWYQQILGQGPKLLIQFQNNGVVDDSQLPKDRFSAERLKGVDSTLKIQPAKLEDSAVYLCASSLNRETQYFGPGTRLLVL.

This rearrangement joins TRBV5-4 to TRBJ2-1, with TRBD2 matching 9 bases. The CDR3 length is 15 residues. The germline V gene has CDR1 SGHNT and CDR2 YYREEE (reference sequence). V was clipped by 4 bases and J by 8 bases; unmatched bases: 10. The CDR3 DNA sequence: TGTGCCAGCAGCAACGCGGGACTAGCTTATTATGAGCAGTTCTTC. It is translated as CASSNAGLAYYEQFF.

J is TRBJ1-1 and V is TRBV5-1; a weak D match, TRBD1 (6 bases). With 7 bases removed from V and 2 bases from J, the gap between germline ends came to 12 bases. Germline V gives CDR1 SGHRS, CDR2 YFSETQ. This CDR3 comprises 13 residues. CDR3 region: CASSNRANTEAFF. The DNA for the CDR3 is TGCGCCAGCTCGAACAGGGCTAACACTGAAGCTTTCTTT.

The CDR3 bases are TGTGCCAGCAGCCTCCCGGGGGGGGGCGAGCAGTTCTTC. Protein product: CASSLPGGGEQFF. The chain has TRBV7-9 and TRBJ2-1, with TRBD2 identical over 8 bases. There are 13 residues in the CDR3. The junction had 7 bases not matched to a gene; V was cut back by 5 bases and J by 10 bases. Looked up from germline, CDR1 is SEHNR and CDR2 is FQNEAQ (reference sequence).

In its sample, this clone is large. The chain joins TRBV4-2 to TRBJ2-3; TRBD1 agrees at 9 bases. CDR3 length: 15 amino acids. J gave up 3 bases and V 4 bases, and 5 bases lay outside the gene matches. Germline V gives CDR1 LGHNA, CDR2 YNFKEQ. CDR3 nucleotide sequence: TGTGCCAGCAGCCGAATGGACAGGGGAACAGATACGCAGTATTTT. It codes for CASSRMDRGTDTQYF.

The V gene is TRBV25-1, the J gene TRBJ2-1, with 12 bases matching TRBD1. The germline gives CDR1 MGHDK, CDR2 SYGVNS. The length of the CDR3 is 18 residues. The V gene end was trimmed by 6 bases and the J gene end by 2 bases; junction bases not matched to a gene: 11. CDR3 bases: TGTGCCAGCAGCGAAAATCCCGGGACAGGGGGCCCCTACAATGAGCAGTTCTTC. This sequence encodes CASSENPGTGGPYNEQFF.

The rearrangement links TRBV9 to TRBJ2-7, with TRBD2 matching over 14 bases. In germline, CDR1 is SGDLS, CDR2 YYNGEE. CDR3 length: 16 amino acids. V lost 3 bases, J lost 7 bases, and 9 bases stayed unmatched. CDR3 DNA sequence: TGTGCCAGCAGCGCTAACCCGGGACTAGCGGGAGAGGAGCAGTACTTC. Translation gives CASSANPGLAGEEQYF.

The rearrangement links TRBV27 to TRBJ1-2; 7 nucleotides match TRBD1. The junction had 9 bases not matched to a gene; V was cut back by 6 bases and J by 2 bases. CDR3 length equals 15 residues. Germline loops: CDR1 MNHEY, CDR2 SMNVEV (reference sequence). The DNA for the CDR3 is TGTGCCAGCAGGATCCGAGGACAGGAAAACTATGGCTACACCTTC. It encodes CASRIRGQENYGYTF.

The chain recombines TRBV30 with TRBJ1-1, with D perhaps matching TRBD1 (5 bases). Trimming removed 2 bases from V and 2 bases from J, with 9 bases in between. CDR1 is GTSNPN, CDR2 SVGIG, per germline (reference sequence). The CDR3 length is 13 residues. In DNA, the CDR3 is TGTGCCTGGAGTAGACAGACAAACACTGAAGCTTTCTTT. This translates into CAWSRQTNTEAFF.

This clone was counted only a few times. The rearrangement joins TRBV7-9 to TRBJ2-3; TRBD1 agrees at 7 bases. The V gene's germline CDR1 is SEHNR and CDR2 FQNEAQ (reference sequence). This CDR3 is built from 16 residues. The ends lost 2 bases at V and 1 base at J; junction bases unmatched: 6. CDR3 protein: CASSLNSGQGTDTQYF. The DNA of the CDR3 is TGTGCCAGCAGCTTAAACTCTGGACAGGGCACAGATACGCAGTATTTT.

The CDR3 sequence is CASSVRLSGITDTQYF. The DNA of the CDR3 is TGTGCCAGTAGTGTCCGTCTAAGCGGGATCACAGATACGCAGTATTTT. The chain joins TRBV19 to TRBJ2-3; 7 nucleotides agree with TRBD2. The CDR3 runs 16 residues. The germline V gene encodes CDR1 LNHDA and CDR2 SQIVND (reference sequence). The V segment lost 5 bases and the J segment 2 bases; nucleotides outside the gene matches: 10.

This sequence joins TRBV28 and TRBJ1-1; 7 nucleotides match TRBD1. Germline CDR1 MDHEN, CDR2 SYDVKM. J was trimmed by 3 bases and V by 5 bases; bases with no gene match: 6. CDR3 length equals 14 residues. This CDR3 is CASSLLTGYTEAFF. Written as DNA, the CDR3 is TGTGCCAGCAGTCTCTTGACAGGGTACACTGAAGCTTTCTTT.

The rearrangement joins TRBV27 to TRBJ2-3; D perhaps matches TRBD2 (6 bases). Germline V gene lookup returns CDR1 MNHEY and CDR2 SMNVEV (reference sequence). This CDR3 has 13 amino acids. The V end lost 6 bases, the J end lost 1 base, and 8 bases lay between the germline ends. CDR3 amino acids: CASSWGGTDTQYF. CDR3 nucleotide sequence: TGTGCCAGCAGCTGGGGGGGCACAGATACGCAGTATTTT.

The V gene is TRBV7-3, the J gene TRBJ1-1, with D hard to call. Germline V gene data show CDR1 as SGHTA and CDR2 as FQGTGA. The V and J ends lost 5 bases and 4 bases respectively, with 17 bases between them. This CDR3 has 15 residues. DNA for the CDR3: TGTGCCAGCAGCCTCGGAGAGGGCAGAGCCACTGAAGCTTTCTTT. Its protein is CASSLGEGRATEAFF.